This T cell receptor (beta chain) was recorded in a study of blood T cell repertoires in COVID-19. Across the study: The samples span acute and convalescent COVID-19 from the United States, Italy and Spain.

Study processing details: The authors estimated nucleated cell counts from reference gene primer amplification. Method: immunoSEQ multiplex PCR; TCRdb's copy keeps in-frame clones and lacks some. D and trimming were read from the DNA, whereas the V and J calls and clone size are those reported in that table. This table has 200,000 to 300,000 clones, over 75% appearing once. Trimming removed 0 bases at V and 7 bases at J, with 4 bases between. The length of the CDR3 is 13 residues. Germline values: CDR1 SGHAT, CDR2 FQNNGV. This clone has a handful of counts. The age range of participants was about 18 to 100 years, with residence in 20 to 25 US areas. A COVID-19 case had been met by exposed participants during the 2 weeks before study entry.

Sample: PBMCs or T cells enriched from blood (not recorded which). The V call is TRBV11-2, the J call TRBJ1-6; no clear D. The TCR originated in a woman in her 40s who had been exposed to COVID-19. Written as DNA, the CDR3 is TGTGCCAGCAGCTTAGATAGAAATTCACCCCTCCACTTT. Its translation: CASSLDRNSPLHF.